This T cell receptor (beta chain) appears in the sequencing data of a study of blood T cells in healthy people across ages. A second 7 to 11 cycle PCR used barcoded and J-beta primers. Every cDNA was tagged by a template-switch adaptor with 12 random nucleotides. TCRdb re-derived calls from the 5' RACE reads in MiXCR, one entry per CDR3 protein. The repertoire has about 1.6 million distinct CDR3 sequences, about 35% of them found once; the top ten carry approximately 11%. V was clipped by 7 bases and J by 3 bases; unmatched bases: 11. The CDR3 length is 15 residues. The V gene's germline CDR1 is SGHRS and CDR2 YFSETQ. Each of the donors had 8 to 10 milliliters of peripheral blood drawn into EDTA-treated Vacutainer tubes.

This TCR came from a woman between 25 and 40 years old in good health. What was sequenced was blood. The rearrangement links TRBV5-1 to TRBJ2-3; TRBD2 matches at 7 bases. The CDR3 region has the DNA TGCGCCAGCGGCGAACGTAGCGGGCAAACAGATACGCAGTATTTT. This sequence encodes CASGERSGQTDTQYF.